Shown below are 3 T cell receptor beta chains from a single sample sequenced in a study of T cell responses to AZD1222 COVID-19 vaccine (dated by TCRdb to the early 2020s). The time point label of this sample denotes: baseline before first vaccination. The library was prepared using the immunoSEQ multiplex PCR assay. TCRdb holds this immuneACCESS table with in-frame rearrangements only. Some clones are missing; in checked studies, unresolved V genes explain under half, and the rest has no known cause. This sample holds under 200,000 clones; 90% to 95% were observed only once. The ten biggest clones cover 3% to 5% of the sample. Sequencing was performed on peripheral blood, taken on day 0 of AZD1222 vaccination. These receptors came from an adult in good health.

V gene TRBV6-1 combines with J gene TRBJ2-1, with 14 bases matching TRBD2. Looked up from germline, CDR1 is MNHNS and CDR2 is SASEGT. The CDR3 spans 15 residues. J gave up 8 bases and V 1 base, and 1 base lay outside the gene matches. The CDR3 nucleotides read TGTGCCAGCAGTGAAGAGGGACTAGCGGGAGATGAGCAGTTCTTC. This gives the protein CASSEEGLAGDEQFF.

This clone was seen once. The chain employs TRBV9 and TRBJ1-1; D not resolved. V was cut by 1 base and J by 7 bases, with 8 bases left in between. Per the germline V gene, CDR1 is SGDLS and CDR2 is YYNGEE. The CDR3 has 12 residues. The CDR3 sequence is CASSVILDEAFF. Here the CDR3 DNA reads TGTGCCAGCAGCGTAATCTTAGATGAAGCTTTCTTT. The full variable domain, completed using reference TRBV9 and TRBJ1-1, is DSGVTQTPKHLITATGQRVTLRCSPRSGDLSVYWYQQSLDQGLQFLIQYYNGEERAKGNILERFSAQQFPDLHSELNLSSLELGDSALYFCASSVILDEAFFGQGTRLTVV.

This sequence joins TRBV10-3 and TRBJ2-7, with 12 bases lining up with TRBD1. The CDR3 spans 16 residues. V lost 0 bases, J lost 3 bases, and 3 bases stayed unmatched. Germline CDR1 and CDR2: ENHRY and SYGVKD. The CDR3: CAISESGDRGLYEQYF. The DNA for the CDR3 is TGTGCCATCAGTGAGTCAGGGGACAGGGGGCTCTACGAGCAGTACTTC.